The 27 T cell receptor beta chains below all came from one sample that was sequenced in a study of cytomegalovirus exposure and HLA in healthy donors. The PCR used 60 Vbeta and 13 Jbeta primers. Data came from immunoSEQ multiplex PCR; TCRdb stores just in-frame clones and leaves some out. The repertoire holds around 65,000 clones, 60% to 80% seen once, with around a sixth in the top ten. The sample was PBMCs. The origin of the receptors is a man in his forties in good health and CMV-seropositive.

The chain joins TRBV30 to TRBJ1-5, with a tentative D call TRBD1 (6 bases). CDR1 GTSNPN and CDR2 SVGIG come from the germline V gene (reference sequence). CDR3 length: 15 amino acids. Trimming removed 7 bases at V and 5 bases at J, with 21 bases between. CDR3 nucleotides: TGTGCCTACAACAACCTGGGACAACCGGATCAGCCCCAGCATTTT. This codes for CAYNNLGQPDQPQHF.

The rearrangement links TRBV27 to TRBJ1-6; 7 bases match TRBD1. V gave up 8 bases and J gave up 6 bases; unmatched junction bases: 1. Per the germline V gene, CDR1 is MNHEY and CDR2 is SMNVEV (reference sequence). The CDR3 extends over 12 amino acids. Here the CDR3 DNA reads TGTGCCAGCTGGGACAGTAATTCACCCCTCCACTTT. Amino acids: CASWDSNSPLHF.

The chain is built from TRBV28 and TRBJ2-3; tentative D call: TRBD1 (6 bases). This CDR3 region has 14 residues. Germline V gene data show CDR1 as MDHEN and CDR2 as SYDVKM. Trimming left V 8 bases short and J 4 bases short, with 16 bases between. CDR3 in amino acids: CASWGLTTADTQYF. The DNA of the CDR3 is TGTGCCAGCTGGGGGCTAACCACGGCAGATACGCAGTATTTT.

The chain uses TRBV11-2 and TRBJ1-1; TRBD1 might be the D (6 bases). The CDR3 length is 15 residues. The V end lost 4 bases, the J end lost 1 base, and 13 bases lay between the germline ends. CDR1 is SGHAT and CDR2 is FQNNGV in the germline V gene. CDR3 sequence: CASSSRGGENTEAFF. The CDR3 DNA reads as TGTGCCAGCAGCTCCAGGGGTGGGGAGAACACTGAAGCTTTCTTT.

The gene calls are TRBV5-1 and TRBJ2-7; a weak D match, TRBD1 (6 bases). The CDR3 has 15 residues. CDR1 is SGHRS, CDR2 YFSETQ, per germline. With 4 bases removed from V and 4 bases from J, the gap between germline ends came to 18 bases. DNA of the CDR3: TGCGCCAGCAGCCGGACAGAGTTCTCCGGGTACGAGCAGTACTTC. This gives the protein CASSRTEFSGYEQYF.

There are many counts of this clone. The genes are TRBV10-3 and TRBJ2-3; possible D gene TRBD2, 5 bases. This CDR3 region has 13 residues. Germline assignment: CDR1 ENHRY and CDR2 SYGVKD. V dropped 11 bases and J dropped 2 bases, with 14 bases sitting between them. CDR3 amino acids: CASVGLNTDTQYF. The CDR3, as DNA: TGTGCCTCCGTAGGACTTAACACAGATACGCAGTATTTT.

The chain employs TRBV7-6 and TRBJ1-1; no clear D gene. V shed 1 base and J shed 3 bases, with 12 bases lying between them. Germline-derived CDR1 and CDR2 are SGHVS and FNYEAQ. CDR3 length: 15 amino acids. This CDR3 is CASSLEVEGYTEAFF. CDR3 coding DNA: TGTGCCAGCAGCTTAGAGGTTGAGGGTTACACTGAAGCTTTCTTT.

V usage is TRBV5-4 and J usage is TRBJ1-3, with 10 positions matching TRBD1. Germline CDR1 is SGHNT and CDR2 is YYREEE (reference sequence). V gave up 0 bases and J gave up 9 bases; unmatched junction bases: 9. The CDR3 length is 16 residues. The CDR3 reads CASSLEPGQGFSTIYF. The DNA of the CDR3 is TGTGCCAGCAGCTTGGAACCGGGACAGGGGTTTAGCACCATATATTTT.

This chain links TRBV6-4 with TRBJ2-1, with D possibly matching TRBD1 (6 bases). Germline CDR1 MRHNA, CDR2 SNTAGT. This CDR3 is 13 amino acids long. Trimming shortened V by 7 bases and J by 7 bases, and 14 bases separated the two germline ends. CDR3 DNA: TGTGCCAGCAACCACAGGGTGGAGAATGAGCAGTTCTTC. Its translation: CASNHRVENEQFF.

The V and J genes are TRBV19 and TRBJ1-1; D is undetermined. Trimming removed 1 base from V and 6 bases from J, with 24 bases in between. The length of the CDR3 is 18 residues. In germline, CDR1 is LNHDA, CDR2 SQIVND (reference sequence). The CDR3 bases are TGTGCCAGTAGTATAGGGTCCGAGTTGAAAGGATGGAGCCCTGAAGCTTTCTTT. It specifies CASSIGSELKGWSPEAFF.

The V gene is TRBV4-1, the J gene TRBJ2-1; 7 bases are shared with TRBD2. The CDR3 has 15 residues. J lost 8 bases, V lost 1 base, and 8 bases had no gene match. From germline, CDR1 is MGHRA and CDR2 YSYEKL. The CDR3 nucleotides read TGCGCCAGCAGCCAAGCAGCGGGAACCCCTTATGAGCAGTTCTTC. As protein: CASSQAAGTPYEQFF.

The chain joins TRBV7-2 to TRBJ1-5, with D possibly being TRBD1 (5 bases). Trimming stripped 3 bases from V and 3 bases from J, with 9 bases between. The germline CDR1 and CDR2 sequences are SGHTA and FQGNSA. CDR3 length: 14 residues. In DNA, the CDR3 is TGTGCCAGCAGCTTGGCAGGGAACAATCAGCCCCAGCATTTT. It specifies CASSLAGNNQPQHF.

The chain links TRBV27 to TRBJ2-1; 14 bases map to TRBD2. The CDR3 totals 16 residues. Unmatched junction bases numbered 14, after V lost 7 bases and J lost 12 bases. The germline V gene has CDR1 MNHEY and CDR2 SMNVEV (reference sequence). The CDR3: CASTKRGTSGSLVQFF. The DNA for the CDR3 is TGTGCCAGCACCAAAAGGGGGACTAGCGGGAGTCTTGTGCAGTTCTTC.

DNA of the CDR3: TGCAGCGTTAGACAGGGGGGGCTCTATGGCTACACCTTC. It specifies CSVRQGGLYGYTF. V gene TRBV29-1 combines with J gene TRBJ1-2; TRBD1 matches 9 bases. The CDR3 is 13 residues long. From germline, CDR1 is SQVTM and CDR2 ANQGSEA. V dropped 5 bases and J dropped 4; count of bases not matched to a gene: 5. The complete variable domain, with remaining parts taken from reference TRBV29-1 and TRBJ1-2, reads SAVISQKPSRDICQRGTSLTIQCQVDSQVTMMFWYRQQPGQSLTLIATANQGSEATYESGFVIDKFPISRPNLTFSTLTVSNMSPEDSSIYLCSVRQGGLYGYTFGSGTRLTVV.

V and J are TRBV7-9 and TRBJ2-7; TRBD1 might be the D (5 bases). V was clipped by 5 bases and J by 4 bases, with 9 bases between them. The CDR3 sequence is 12 residues long. Germline values: CDR1 SEHNR, CDR2 FQNEAQ (reference sequence). CDR3 in amino acids: CASSGRVYEQYF. The CDR3 region has the DNA TGTGCCAGCAGCGGCAGGGTTTACGAGCAGTACTTC.

The rearrangement uses TRBV7-8 and TRBJ2-3; the match to TRBD2 covers 10 bases. Per the germline V gene, CDR1 is SGHVS and CDR2 is FQNEAQ. J was trimmed by 5 bases and V by 4 bases; bases with no gene match: 15. The CDR3 sequence is 18 residues long. DNA for the CDR3: TGTGCCAGCAGCTCCGGATGGACTAGCGGTCGCGCCAGAGATACGCAGTATTTT. This encodes CASSSGWTSGRARDTQYF.

This chain joins TRBV14 and TRBJ1-6, with TRBD1 matching over 12 bases. This CDR3 contains 16 residues. CDR1 is SGHDN and CDR2 is FVKESK in the germline V gene. With V trimmed by 1 base and J by 16 bases, 11 bases remained unmatched. The CDR3 protein is CASSQVPGTGGSGLHF. The CDR3 DNA sequence: TGTGCCAGCAGCCAAGTACCCGGGACAGGGGGCTCAGGGCTCCACTTT.

The rearrangement links TRBV14 to TRBJ2-7; 8 bases agree with TRBD1. CDR1 is SGHDN, CDR2 FVKESK, per germline. The V gene end was trimmed by 4 bases and the J gene end by 1 base; junction bases not matched to a gene: 6. The CDR3 loop spans 15 amino acids. In nucleotides, the CDR3 is TGTGCCAGCAGCCCCCGGGACAGGTTTTCCTACGAGCAGTACTTC. It specifies CASSPRDRFSYEQYF.

The rearrangement links TRBV18 to TRBJ2-7; no definite D call. The V gene lost 1 base and the J gene lost 5 bases, with 6 bases spanning the gap. This CDR3 is 12 amino acids long. Germline assignment: CDR1 KGHSH and CDR2 LQKENI. DNA for the CDR3: TGTGCCAGCTCACCACGAGGCCACGAGCAGTACTTC. Its translation: CASSPRGHEQYF.

By frequency in the sample, this clone is medium-sized (0.01 to 0.1%). J is TRBJ2-5 and V is TRBV5-1, with TRBD2 identical over 8 bases. V gave up 0 bases and J gave up 4 bases; unmatched junction bases: 11. Germline V gene lookup returns CDR1 SGHRS and CDR2 YFSETQ. The CDR3 runs 17 residues. The DNA for the CDR3 is TGCGCCAGCAGCTTGGCGGTGTTAGCGGGGACTGGAGAGACCCAGTACTTC. Translated, it gives CASSLAVLAGTGETQYF.

The chain uses TRBV27 and TRBJ1-2; unclear D gene. V lost 8 bases and J 4 bases, leaving 14 bases between the germline ends. CDR1 is MNHEY and CDR2 is SMNVEV in the germline V gene (reference sequence). This CDR3 contains 13 residues. As DNA, the CDR3 is TGTGCCAGCCGTAAAAGGGAGATCTATGGCTACACCTTC. Translation: CASRKREIYGYTF.

This clone was counted between two and nine times. The chain is built from TRBV7-8 and TRBJ1-5; D is uncertain. V was clipped by 0 bases and J by 1 base, with 4 bases between them. Germline V gene sequence: CDR1 SGHVS, CDR2 FQNEAQ. The CDR3 totals 14 residues. CDR3 region: CASSLALSNQPQHF. The CDR3 DNA sequence: TGTGCCAGCAGCTTAGCGCTAAGCAATCAGCCCCAGCATTTT.

The chain is built from TRBV7-9 and TRBJ2-2; D unclear. Germline assignment: CDR1 SEHNR and CDR2 FQNEAQ (reference sequence). V was shortened by 4 bases and J by 3 bases, with 12 bases between the two germline ends. The CDR3 runs 15 residues. CDR3 loop: CASSYTGEDTGELFF. As DNA, the CDR3 is TGTGCCAGCAGCTATACGGGTGAGGACACCGGGGAGCTGTTTTTT.

The rearrangement joins TRBV14 to TRBJ1-6, with TRBD1 matching over 9 bases. CDR3 length equals 17 residues. V trimming: 1 base; J trimming: 9 bases; junction bases outside the gene matches: 10. Germline CDR1 is SGHDN and CDR2 is FVKESK. In DNA, the CDR3 is TGTGCCAGCAGCCAAGTCGCACCCGGGACAGGGTCTTCACCCCTCCACTTT. The encoded protein is CASSQVAPGTGSSPLHF. The full variable domain, with the rest looked up from reference TRBV14 and TRBJ1-6, is EAGVTQFPSHSVIEKGQTVTLRCDPISGHDNLYWYRRVMGKEIKFLLHFVKESKQDESGMPNNRFLAERTGGTYSTLKVQPAELEDSGVYFCASSQVAPGTGSSPLHFGNGTRLTVT.

The rearrangement links TRBV5-4 to TRBJ1-1; tentatively, D is TRBD1 (6 bases). This CDR3 spans 13 amino acids. The ends were cut back, 4 bases at V and 1 base at J, with 8 bases in the middle. CDR1 is SGHNT, CDR2 YYREEE, per germline (reference sequence). The DNA for the CDR3 is TGTGCCAGCAGCCGGGACACGAACACTGAAGCTTTCTTT. Its translation: CASSRDTNTEAFF.

CDR3 DNA sequence: TGTGCCAGCAGTGAGCCTAGCGGGAGTCCTGAGCAGTTCTTC. It specifies CASSEPSGSPEQFF. The J gene is TRBJ2-1, the V gene TRBV2; the match to TRBD2 covers 10 bases. Germline V lookup: CDR1 SNHLY, CDR2 FYNNEI. V shed 3 bases and J 9 bases; nucleotides not matched to a gene: 5. The CDR3 is 14 residues long. Based on the CDR3 plus reference TRBV2 and TRBJ2-1, the full variable domain is EPEVTQTPSHQVTQMGQEVILRCVPISNHLYFYWYRQILGQKVEFLVSFYNNEISEKSEIFDDQFSVERPDGSNFTLKIRSTKLEDSAMYFCASSEPSGSPEQFFGPGTRLTVL.

This rearrangement joins TRBV5-1 to TRBJ1-2, with TRBD1 identical over 8 bases. The length of the CDR3 is 14 residues. Losses at the gene ends were 0 bases for V and 6 bases for J; bases not matched to a gene: 4. Germline CDR1 and CDR2: SGHRS and YFSETQ. CDR3 sequence reads: CASSLDQGAHGYTF. CDR3 sequence (DNA): TGCGCCAGCAGCTTGGACCAGGGGGCGCATGGCTACACCTTC.